The present T cell receptor beta chain was sequenced within a study of response to subunit inactivated influenza vaccine. Study-level points and caveats: The authors proposed limited new T cell recruitment per seasonal influenza vaccination.

V shed 6 bases and J shed 5 bases, with 7 bases lying between them. The CDR3 is 12 amino acids. This clonotype was recorded at least ten times. Its specificity is unknown. In TCRdb, the RT-PCR reads were re-called with MiXCR into one record per CDR3 protein. The sample has about 190,000 distinct CDR3 sequences; 13% to 15% are singletons. The origin of this receptor is a man aged 45 to 65 who received an inactivated influenza vaccine. This rearrangement joins TRBV12-3 or TRBV12-4 to TRBJ1-4, with D hard to call. Material: CD8+ T cells sorted from PBMCs, obtained more than 4 days after vaccination. The CDR3 sequence is CASRFPNEKLFF. For the CDR3, the DNA is TGTGCCAGCAGGTTCCCGAATGAAAAACTGTTTTTT.